The 17 T cell receptor beta chains given below trace back to one sample, sequenced in a study of blood T cells in healthy people across ages. Using a J-beta primer mix together with a sample-barcoded 5' primer, a second PCR was run for about 7 to 12 cycles. TCRdb passed the 5' RACE reads through MiXCR, listing each CDR3 protein once. The repertoire holds fewer than 800,000 distinct CDR3 sequences, with 45% to 50% as singletons. The sample was blood. Every receptor here comes from an older woman in good health.

This clonotype was observed a handful of times. J is TRBJ1-2 and V is TRBV10-3, with 7 bases identical to TRBD1. From germline, CDR1 is ENHRY and CDR2 SYGVKD. The CDR3 has 15 amino acids. Trimming removed 3 bases from V and 6 bases from J; junction bases left unmatched: 10. The CDR3 reads CAISDFEGALNGYTF. In nucleotides, the CDR3 is TGTGCCATCAGTGACTTCGAGGGGGCCCTGAATGGCTACACCTTC.

A few counts support this clonotype. The V and J genes are TRBV5-4 and TRBJ2-5, with 8 bases identical to TRBD2. The CDR3 runs to 15 residues. J was trimmed by 5 bases and V by 4 bases; bases with no gene match: 10. Germline values: CDR1 SGHNT, CDR2 YYREEE (reference sequence). For the CDR3, the DNA is TGTGCCAGCAGCATTGCGGGGGGCTCAACGGAGACCCAGTACTTC. Amino acid sequence: CASSIAGGSTETQYF.

The V call is TRBV7-2, the J call TRBJ2-1, with 8 bases fitting TRBD1. Germline V gene sequence: CDR1 SGHTA, CDR2 FQGNSA. The ends lost 1 base at V and 8 bases at J; junction bases unmatched: 4. The CDR3 totals 14 residues. The CDR3 DNA is TGTGCCAGCAGCTTAGACAGGGGGACGGATGAGCAGTTCTTC. Translation gives CASSLDRGTDEQFF.

The CDR3 reads CASSFWDRAETQYF. CDR3 DNA sequence: TGTGCCAGCAGTTTTTGGGACAGGGCAGAGACCCAGTACTTC. J is TRBJ2-5 and V is TRBV12-3 or TRBV12-4; TRBD1 matches at 9 bases. The length of the CDR3 is 14 residues. After removal of 3 bases from V and 4 bases from J, the junction contained 3 bases not matched to a gene.

The chain carries TRBV7-2 and TRBJ2-3; D is unresolved. CDR3 length equals 14 residues. Trimming removed 2 bases at V and 2 bases at J, with 8 bases between. Germline V gene lookup returns CDR1 SGHTA and CDR2 FQGNSA. The CDR3 sequence: CASSLHQTTDTQYF. As DNA, the CDR3 is TGTGCCAGCAGCTTACATCAAACCACAGATACGCAGTATTTT.

This clonotype was seen only a few times. The chain employs TRBV7-9 and TRBJ2-7; D is perhaps TRBD2 (5 bases). CDR1 is SEHNR and CDR2 is FQNEAQ in the germline V gene (reference sequence). The CDR3 contains 16 residues. Between the trimmed V and J ends, which lost 2 bases and 1 base, there was a span of 15 bases. CDR3 DNA sequence: TGTGCCAGCAGCTTAAGGGATCTAGCTCCGTCCTACGAGCAGTACTTC. Translation: CASSLRDLAPSYEQYF.

This clonotype was detected only once. The V and J genes are TRBV15 and TRBJ1-4, with D possibly being TRBD1 (5 bases). CDR3 length: 14 residues. The ends were cut back, 0 bases at V and 7 bases at J, with 9 bases in the middle. Germline assignment: CDR1 LNHNV and CDR2 YYDKDF (reference sequence). CDR3 sequence: CATSRDRGVEKLFF. Here the CDR3 DNA reads TGTGCCACCAGCAGAGATCGGGGGGTTGAAAAACTGTTTTTT.

The J gene is TRBJ2-7, the V gene TRBV28; possibly TRBD1 or TRBD2 for D (6 bases each). The V gene lost 4 bases and the J gene lost 2 bases, with 12 bases spanning the gap. The CDR3 loop spans 14 amino acids. CDR1 MDHEN and CDR2 SYDVKM come from the germline V gene. CDR3 coding DNA: TGTGCCAGCAGTTATATGGGGGGCCCCTACGAGCAGTACTTC. Translating gives CASSYMGGPYEQYF. Based on the CDR3 plus reference TRBV28 and TRBJ2-7, the full variable domain is DVKVTQSSRYLVKRTGEKVFLECVQDMDHENMFWYRQDPGLGLRLIYFSYDVKMKEKGDIPEGYSVSREKKERFSLILESASTNQTSMYLCASSYMGGPYEQYFGPGTRLTVT.

The chain uses TRBV6-1 and TRBJ2-3; TRBD2 is a possible D gene (6 bases). V dropped 7 bases and J dropped 5 bases, with 13 bases sitting between them. This CDR3 region has 13 residues. The germline V gene has CDR1 MNHNS and CDR2 SASEGT. This CDR3 is CASINWGGDTQYF. The CDR3 nucleotides are TGTGCCAGCATTAACTGGGGAGGAGATACGCAGTATTTT.

V is TRBV7-2 and J is TRBJ1-1; D unclear. This CDR3 has 15 residues. Trimming shortened V by 5 bases and J by 4 bases, and 17 bases separated the two germline ends. The germline CDR1 and CDR2 sequences are SGHTA and FQGNSA. This CDR3 reads CASSPGLSEGTEAFF. For the CDR3, the DNA is TGTGCCAGCAGCCCCGGGTTGAGTGAAGGCACTGAAGCTTTCTTT.

The chain carries TRBV6-2 or TRBV6-3 and TRBJ2-7, with 10 positions matching TRBD1. The CDR3 totals 13 residues. The germline gives CDR1 MNHEY, CDR2 SVGEGT. V lost 6 bases and J lost 12; bases outside the gene matches: 11. The CDR3 sequence: CASRTGGERRVYF. The DNA for the CDR3 is TGTGCCAGCAGGACAGGGGGCGAACGTCGGGTGTACTTC.

This chain connects TRBV4-2 to TRBJ2-5; tentatively, D is TRBD2 (5 bases). The end of the DNA aligns better with TRBJ2-7, so the J call may be wrong. Per the germline V gene, CDR1 is LGHNA and CDR2 is YNFKEQ. The CDR3 is 16 residues long. DNA for the CDR3: TGTGCCAGCAGCCAAGATACGGGATTCGGAGCCTACGAGCAGTACTTC. Protein product: CASSQDTGFGAYEQYF.

This clonotype was seen a single time. Germline and junction disagree at one end, which may indicate a read error. This chain uses TRBV7-8 with TRBJ2-4, with 7 positions matching TRBD1. Looked up from germline, CDR1 is SGHVS and CDR2 is FQNEAQ. The CDR3 is 14 residues long. CDR3 sequence: CASSSRQGENVQYF. The CDR3, as DNA: TGTGCCAGCAGCAGCCGGCAGGGGGAAAACGTTCAGTACTTC.

This clonotype was counted a few times. J is TRBJ2-7 and V is TRBV6-2 or TRBV6-3, with D possibly matching TRBD1 (5 bases). Germline CDR1 and CDR2: MNHEY and SVGEGT. CDR3 length: 16 residues. V was clipped by 2 bases and J by 2 bases, with 16 bases between them. The CDR3 loop reads CASSYQRYTGTYEQYF. Here the CDR3 DNA reads TGTGCCAGCAGTTACCAAAGGTATACAGGAACCTACGAGCAGTACTTC.

This clonotype was observed a handful of times. The J gene is TRBJ2-4, the V gene TRBV7-2; 7 positions match TRBD1. The trim removed 5 bases at V and 5 bases at J, leaving 6 bases unmatched. This CDR3 is 14 amino acids long. Germline-derived CDR1 and CDR2 are SGHTA and FQGNSA. The CDR3: CASSQGGLQNIQYF. The CDR3 DNA reads as TGTGCCAGCAGCCAAGGGGGCTTACAAAACATTCAGTACTTC. The full variable domain, in which reference TRBV7-2 and TRBJ2-4 provide the parts outside the CDR3, is GAGVSQSPSNKVTEKGKDVELRCDPISGHTALYWYRQSLGQGLEFLIYFQGNSAPDKSGLPSDRFSAERTGGSVSTLTIQRTQQEDSAVYLCASSQGGLQNIQYFGAGTRLSVL.

The chain is built from TRBV10-3 and TRBJ2-5; 9 bases agree with TRBD2. Germline V gene data show CDR1 as ENHRY and CDR2 as SYGVKD. V dropped 0 bases and J dropped 5; count of bases not matched to a gene: 13. The CDR3 spans 18 residues. DNA for the CDR3: TGTGCCATCAGTGAGTCGTCGGCGGGAGGGCCAAGATGGGAGACCCAGTACTTC. Protein: CAISESSAGGPRWETQYF.

This sequence joins TRBV20-1 and TRBJ2-5; 8 nucleotides match TRBD1. The CDR3 totals 14 residues. From germline, CDR1 is DFQATT and CDR2 SNEGSKA (reference sequence). Trimming took 0 bases from V and 4 from J; bases not matched to a gene: 4. The CDR3 is CSARDQGAGETQYF. The CDR3 region has the DNA TGCAGTGCTAGAGATCAGGGGGCGGGAGAGACCCAGTACTTC.